This TCR beta chain came from a study of tumor and adjacent non-tumor tissue in lung cancer (dated by TCRdb to between 2018 and 2020). Regarding the complete study: Of the cohort, around eleven patients had adenocarcinoma, 2 had squamous cell carcinoma and 1 had small cell lung cancer. Sequencing produced around 130,000,000 productive TCRbeta reads in total, an average of about 4 million reads per sample. The approximately 15 patients were aged roughly 31 to 80 years, included about 10 men and 5 women, and had TNM stage I to III disease. The study compared bulk TCRbeta repertoires from lung tumor tissue and matched distant non-tumor lung tissue of more than 12 lung cancer patients. Approximately 31 paired specimens, one tumor and one normal lung sample per patient, were profiled by TCRbeta CDR3 sequencing.

RNA was isolated from bulk, unsorted tissue, and RNA quality was assessed with a NanoDrop ND-1000 and an Agilent 2100. Newly diagnosed lung cancer patients without prior chemotherapy who had been admitted for thoracic surgery in China between August and November 2014 were enrolled as donors. Anyone who had undergone radiotherapy or chemotherapy before, or who had another cancer at the same time, was left out of the study. Surgical tissue pieces of roughly 1-2 cm3 were preserved in RNAlater solution and were kept at -80 degrees C until use. The paper as a whole reports these results and caveats: Younger patients had significantly higher TCR diversity, and higher tumor TCR diversity was associated with shorter overall and disease-free survival. Neither the sequencing platform nor unique molecular identifiers are mentioned in the methods. The top 100 clones made up a significantly larger cumulative share of the repertoire in normal lung than in tumor tissue. TCR diversity (inverse Simpson) was significantly higher in tumor than in normal lung tissue (roughly 430 vs 170, P = 0.0075, Mann-Whitney U test). Peripheral blood was not sequenced, so blood TCRbeta repertoires were not examined in the lung cancer patients of the study. Only about 16 patients were included in the cohort, and the need for larger samples and more detailed clinical data was noted by the authors.

Notes on this clonotype: Its recognized antigen is unknown. The germline gene is not matched at one end of the junction; a read error may be the cause.

The CDR3 has 17 amino acids, counting the end cysteine and phenylalanine. Only the CDR3 part of the read is kept: 51 bases, read in frame from the first base. The germline V gene gives CDR1 as MDHEN and CDR2 as SYDVKM. The library was made by multiplex PCR. The sequencer was an Illumina HiSeq 2500. Following protocols modified from ARM-PCR, the researchers constructed TCRbeta libraries through three rounds of nested PCR with primers (Table S4). Before sequencing, PCR products in the 200-500 bp range were cut out of the gel and cleaned up using the QIAquick gel extraction kit. The authors processed their data as follows. Trimmomatic was used to clean the reads, FLASH was used to merge the reads into complete CDR3 sequences, and MiTCR was used to assign the reads to V(D)J germline segments. Clonal diversity was computed as the inverse Simpson's index with VDJtools. In-frame sequences without a premature stop codon were defined as productive reads. TCRdb's own reprocessing of the public reads used fastp at Q25 and MiXCR and kept productive beta chains. Here each entry gathers all rows of one CDR3 protein and keeps the most common genes and DNA. The V and J calls shown here were made by TCRdb, not taken from the authors' results. Present in this sample are some 99,000 distinct CDR3 sequences, 60% to 80% of which were seen just once. The leading ten clones occupy around a third of the sample.

In this chain, TRBV28 is recombined with TRBJ2-4, with TRBD2 matching 7 junction bases. Specimen: lung tumor tissue. This TCR was recovered from a woman in her fifties or sixties with non-small cell lung cancer. Here is the DNA: TGTGCCAGCAGTTTACTGGCGGACCCCGGGGGGAAAAACATTCAGCACTTC. It is translated as CASSLLADPGGKNIQHF.